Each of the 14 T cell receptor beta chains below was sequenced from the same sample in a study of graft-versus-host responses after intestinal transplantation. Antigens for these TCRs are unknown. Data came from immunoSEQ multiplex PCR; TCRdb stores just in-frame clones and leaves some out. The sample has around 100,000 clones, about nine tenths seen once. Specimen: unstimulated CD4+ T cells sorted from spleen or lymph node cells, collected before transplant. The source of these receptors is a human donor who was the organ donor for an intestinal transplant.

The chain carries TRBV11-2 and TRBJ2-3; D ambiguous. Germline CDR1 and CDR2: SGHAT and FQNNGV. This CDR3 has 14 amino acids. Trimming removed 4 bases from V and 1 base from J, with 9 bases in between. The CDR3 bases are TGTGCCAGCAGCTCCGTTATCCGCACAGATACGCAGTATTTT. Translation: CASSSVIRTDTQYF.

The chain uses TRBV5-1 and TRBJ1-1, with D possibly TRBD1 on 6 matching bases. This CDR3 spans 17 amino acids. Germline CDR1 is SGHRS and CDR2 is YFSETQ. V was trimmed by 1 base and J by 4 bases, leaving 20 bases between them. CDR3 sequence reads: CASSLRSVQGSRTEAFF. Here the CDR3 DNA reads TGCGCCAGCAGCTTGAGATCCGTGCAGGGGAGTCGCACTGAAGCTTTCTTT.

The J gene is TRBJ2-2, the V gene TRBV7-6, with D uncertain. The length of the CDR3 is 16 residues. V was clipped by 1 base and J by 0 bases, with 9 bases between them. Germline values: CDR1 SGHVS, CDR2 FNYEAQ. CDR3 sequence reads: CASSLGKSANTGELFF. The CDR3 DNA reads TGTGCCAGCAGCTTAGGTAAAAGCGCGAACACCGGGGAGCTGTTTTTT.

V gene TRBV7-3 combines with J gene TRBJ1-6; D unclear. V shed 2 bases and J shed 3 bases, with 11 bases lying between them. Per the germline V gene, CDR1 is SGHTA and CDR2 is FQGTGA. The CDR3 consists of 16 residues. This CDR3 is CASSLGGYGYNSPLHF. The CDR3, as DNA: TGTGCCAGCAGCTTAGGCGGTTATGGCTATAATTCACCCCTCCACTTT.

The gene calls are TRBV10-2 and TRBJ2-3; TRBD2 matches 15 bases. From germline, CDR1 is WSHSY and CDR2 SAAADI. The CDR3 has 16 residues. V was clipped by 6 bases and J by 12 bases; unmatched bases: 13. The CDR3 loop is CASSPWTSGGARHQYF. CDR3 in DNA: TGCGCCAGCAGCCCCTGGACTAGCGGGGGGGCCCGTCATCAGTATTTT.

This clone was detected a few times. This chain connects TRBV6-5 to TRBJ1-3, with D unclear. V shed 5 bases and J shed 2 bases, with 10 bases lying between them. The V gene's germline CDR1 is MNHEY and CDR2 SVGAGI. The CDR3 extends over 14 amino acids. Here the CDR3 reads CASSQRWAGNTIYF. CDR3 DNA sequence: TGTGCCAGCAGTCAGCGGTGGGCTGGAAACACCATATATTTT.

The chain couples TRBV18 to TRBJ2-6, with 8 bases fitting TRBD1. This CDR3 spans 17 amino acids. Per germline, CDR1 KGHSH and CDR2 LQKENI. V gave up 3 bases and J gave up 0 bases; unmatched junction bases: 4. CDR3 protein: CASSPGQGPSGANVLTF. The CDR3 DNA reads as TGTGCCAGCTCACCCGGACAGGGACCCTCTGGGGCCAACGTCCTGACTTTC. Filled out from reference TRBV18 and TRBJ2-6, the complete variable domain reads NAGVMQNPRHLVRRRGQEARLRCSPMKGHSHVYWYRQLPEEGLKFMVYLQKENIIDESGMPKERFSAEFPKEGPSILRIQQVVRGDSAAYFCASSPGQGPSGANVLTFGAGSRLTVL.

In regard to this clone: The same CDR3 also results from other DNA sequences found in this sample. The CDR3 nucleotides are TGTGCCAGTAGGACGGGGGGCTATGGCTACACCTTC. It specifies CASRTGGYGYTF. The rearrangement links TRBV19 to TRBJ1-2, with D perhaps matching TRBD1 (5 bases). The CDR3 has 12 amino acids. Between the trimmed V and J ends, which lost 6 bases and 4 bases, there was a span of 9 bases. Germline CDR1 and CDR2: LNHDA and SQIVND (reference sequence).

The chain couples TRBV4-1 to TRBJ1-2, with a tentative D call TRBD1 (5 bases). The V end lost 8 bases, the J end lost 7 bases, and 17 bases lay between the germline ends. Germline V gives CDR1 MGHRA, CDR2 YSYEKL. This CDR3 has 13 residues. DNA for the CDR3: TGCGCCAGCTCGCCAGTGGGGCTCTCTGGCTACACCTTC. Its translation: CASSPVGLSGYTF.

CDR3 bases: TGTGCCAGCAGCCCCCAAAAGGGGGCCTTCTACGAGCAGTACTTC. Translated: CASSPQKGAFYEQYF. The V gene is TRBV11-2, the J gene TRBJ2-7, with 7 bases that match TRBD1. Germline V lookup: CDR1 SGHAT, CDR2 FQNNGV. This CDR3 has 15 amino acids. V trimming: 5 bases; J trimming: 3 bases; junction bases outside the gene matches: 10.

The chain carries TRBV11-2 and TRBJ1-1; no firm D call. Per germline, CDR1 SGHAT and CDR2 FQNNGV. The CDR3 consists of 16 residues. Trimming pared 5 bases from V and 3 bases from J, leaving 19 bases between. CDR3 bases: TGTGCCAGCAGCCGCGGCTCGCGAGGGTTGGACACTGAAGCTTTCTTT. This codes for CASSRGSRGLDTEAFF.

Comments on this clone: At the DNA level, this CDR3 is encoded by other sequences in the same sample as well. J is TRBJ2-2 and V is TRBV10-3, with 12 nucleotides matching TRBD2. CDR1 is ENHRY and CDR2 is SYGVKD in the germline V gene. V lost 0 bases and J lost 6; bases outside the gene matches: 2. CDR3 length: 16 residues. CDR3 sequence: CAISESLAGGPGELFF. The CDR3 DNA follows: TGTGCCATCAGTGAGTCCCTAGCGGGGGGGCCCGGGGAGCTGTTTTTT.

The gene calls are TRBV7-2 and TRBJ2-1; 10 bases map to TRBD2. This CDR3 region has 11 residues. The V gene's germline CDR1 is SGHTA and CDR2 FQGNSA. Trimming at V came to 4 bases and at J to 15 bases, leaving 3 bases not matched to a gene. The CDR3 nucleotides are TGTGCCAGCAGCTCTCTAGCGGGGGCGTTCTTC. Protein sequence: CASSSLAGAFF.

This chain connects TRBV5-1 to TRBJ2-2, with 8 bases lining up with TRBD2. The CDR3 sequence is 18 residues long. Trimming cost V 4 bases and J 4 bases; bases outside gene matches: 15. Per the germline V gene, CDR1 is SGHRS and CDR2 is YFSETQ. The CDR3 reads CASSPGWVAGTRTGELFF. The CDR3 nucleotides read TGCGCCAGCAGCCCGGGTTGGGTAGCGGGGACACGCACCGGGGAGCTGTTTTTT.